Shown below are 15 T cell receptor beta chains from a single sample sequenced in a study of cytomegalovirus exposure and HLA in healthy donors. The assay was immunoSEQ multiplex PCR, and TCRdb's table has in-frame clones only and misses some. Of about 240,000 clones in the sample, just under 90% were seen once. The sequencing input was PBMCs. Receptors were obtained from a man between 18 and 35 years old in good health and CMV-seronegative.

As concerns this clone: Other DNA variants within this sample encode the same CDR3. This chain connects TRBV18 to TRBJ2-5, with D perhaps TRBD1 (5 bases). The V end lost 2 bases, the J end lost 5 bases, and 12 bases lay between the germline ends. The CDR3 spans 14 residues. CDR1 and CDR2 from the germline V gene are KGHSH and LQKENI. CDR3 protein: CASSPGQGWETQYF. DNA for the CDR3: TGTGCCAGCTCACCAGGGCAGGGATGGGAGACCCAGTACTTC. The whole variable domain, filled in from reference TRBV18 and TRBJ2-5, reads NAGVMQNPRHLVRRRGQEARLRCSPMKGHSHVYWYRQLPEEGLKFMVYLQKENIIDESGMPKERFSAEFPKEGPSILRIQQVVRGDSAAYFCASSPGQGWETQYFGPGTRLLVL.

The chain joins TRBV19 to TRBJ1-1; weak D call: TRBD1 (5 bases). Trimming removed 3 bases from V and 0 bases from J, with 14 bases in between. Germline V gene data show CDR1 as LNHDA and CDR2 as SQIVND (reference sequence). The CDR3 loop spans 16 amino acids. The CDR3 region is CASSISGQVMNTEAFF. The CDR3 DNA reads as TGTGCCAGTAGTATTTCAGGGCAGGTCATGAACACTGAAGCTTTCTTT.

The CDR3 nucleotides read TGTGCCAGCAGCGTCCAAGCGGGAGTAGGCTCAGATACGCAGTATTTT. Its protein is CASSVQAGVGSDTQYF. The V call is TRBV9, the J call TRBJ2-3; 8 nucleotides match TRBD2. This CDR3 has 16 amino acids. Germline CDR1 and CDR2: SGDLS and YYNGEE. Unmatched junction bases numbered 9, after V lost 2 bases and J lost 4 bases.

The V call is TRBV5-6, the J call TRBJ1-3; TRBD1 matches 9 bases. Germline lookup yields CDR1 SGHDT and CDR2 YYEEEE. With V trimmed by 4 bases and J by 0 bases, 5 bases remained unmatched. The CDR3 totals 16 residues. CDR3 bases: TGTGCCAGCAGCCCCGGGACAGGGATCTCTGGAAACACCATATATTTT. As protein: CASSPGTGISGNTIYF.

This clone occurred once. The chain combines TRBV4-1 with TRBJ2-2; 11 bases are a match to TRBD2. V gave up 4 bases and J gave up 6 bases; unmatched junction bases: 4. The CDR3 has 15 residues. Looked up from germline, CDR1 is MGHRA and CDR2 is YSYEKL. CDR3 region: CASSLAGGPSGELFF. Here the CDR3 DNA reads TGCGCCAGCAGCCTAGCGGGAGGGCCCTCCGGGGAGCTGTTTTTT.

Note on this clone: It is likely a read error, because the conserved phenylalanine at the end of the CDR3 is missing. No DNA is shown, since the ends of the CDR3 on it are uncertain; the CDR3 is the one TCRdb lists. The rearrangement joins TRBV7-9 to TRBJ2-7; TRBD1 is the table's D call, not checked against the DNA. The length of the CDR3 is 8 amino acids, counting both ends. Germline V gene sequence: CDR1 SEHNR, CDR2 FQNEAQ (reference sequence). Here the CDR3 reads CASTPTGL.

The chain recombines TRBV25-1 with TRBJ2-1; 7 nucleotides line up with TRBD2. CDR3 size: 16 residues. The ends lost 4 bases at V and 3 bases at J; junction bases unmatched: 9. Germline V lookup: CDR1 MGHDK, CDR2 SYGVNS. The CDR3 is CASSVPSGNYYNEQFF. The CDR3, as DNA: TGTGCCAGCAGTGTACCAAGCGGGAACTACTACAATGAGCAGTTCTTC.

This chain connects TRBV5-6 to TRBJ2-7; 9 bases fit TRBD1. Germline V CDR1 and CDR2: SGHDT, YYEEEE. The CDR3 contains 15 residues. J lost 4 bases, V lost 0 bases, and 5 bases had no gene match. This chain's CDR3 is CASSLGTGTGYEQYF. The CDR3 region has the DNA TGTGCCAGCAGCTTGGGGACCGGGACAGGGTACGAGCAGTACTTC.

V and J are TRBV6-5 and TRBJ2-3, with 7 bases lining up with TRBD2. The germline V gene has CDR1 MNHEY and CDR2 SVGAGI. This CDR3 spans 14 amino acids. V was pared by 11 bases and J by 4 bases, with 12 bases of the junction left unmatched. As DNA, the CDR3 is TGTGCCGCAAGGGAAGCGGGAACGTCAGATACGCAGTATTTT. This encodes CAAREAGTSDTQYF.

The chain employs TRBV30 and TRBJ2-1; the D gene is possibly TRBD2 (6 bases). The CDR3 covers 20 residues. Germline V CDR1 and CDR2: GTSNPN, SVGIG (reference sequence). Deletions cut 0 bases from V and 4 bases from J, with 28 bases between. CDR3 loop: CAWSVLPSAGYQRGYNEQFF. In nucleotides, the CDR3 is TGTGCCTGGAGTGTACTGCCCTCAGCGGGTTACCAAAGGGGATACAATGAGCAGTTCTTC.

The J gene is TRBJ2-3, the V gene TRBV5-1; D not certain. V lost 0 bases to trimming and J lost 6 bases, with 8 bases between them. Germline lookup yields CDR1 SGHRS and CDR2 YFSETQ. CDR3 length equals 13 residues. The CDR3 bases are TGCGCCAGCAGCTTGGCCTTCCTGGATACGCAGTATTTT. It is translated as CASSLAFLDTQYF.

This sequence joins TRBV2 and TRBJ2-7; 7 bases agree with TRBD2. Per germline, CDR1 SNHLY and CDR2 FYNNEI. This CDR3 contains 14 residues. After removal of 7 bases from V and 1 base from J, the junction contained 7 bases not matched to a gene. CDR3 sequence reads: CASIRTSGSYEQYF. The CDR3 DNA sequence: TGTGCCAGCATTAGGACTAGTGGTTCCTACGAGCAGTACTTC.

This rearrangement joins TRBV9 to TRBJ2-5, with D unresolved. Per germline, CDR1 SGDLS and CDR2 YYNGEE. CDR3 length: 13 amino acids. Trimming took off 0 bases at V and 5 bases at J, with 8 bases between the two ends. Here the CDR3 DNA reads TGTGCCAGCAGCGTAGCTCAACACGAGACCCAGTACTTC. This encodes CASSVAQHETQYF.

Only one count was recorded for this clone. In DNA, the CDR3 is TGTGCCAGCAGCTTTCGTCAGGGCTACGAGCAGTACTTC. Translation: CASSFRQGYEQYF. This chain links TRBV11-2 with TRBJ2-7, with a possible D match to TRBD1 (5 bases). The germline V gene has CDR1 SGHAT and CDR2 FQNNGV. The ends were cut back, 3 bases at V and 3 bases at J, with 9 bases in the middle. CDR3 size: 13 residues.

The chain combines TRBV15 with TRBJ2-7; D not certain. This CDR3 comprises 13 residues. V gave up 0 bases and J gave up 3 bases, with 6 bases separating them. The germline gives CDR1 LNHNV, CDR2 YYDKDF (reference sequence). The CDR3 DNA is TGTGCCACCAGCAGAGAGAACGGCTACGAGCAGTACTTC. Translation gives CATSRENGYEQYF. Filled out from reference TRBV15 and TRBJ2-7, the complete variable domain reads DAMVIQNPRYQVTQFGKPVTLSCSQTLNHNVMYWYQQKSSQAPKLLFHYYDKDFNNEADTPDNFQSRRPNTSFCFLDIRSPGLGDTAMYLCATSRENGYEQYFGPGTRLTVT.